Presented here are 30 T cell receptor beta chains from one specimen sequenced in a study of tumor-infiltrating lymphocytes in localized non-small cell lung cancer. Some clones are missing from TCRdb's copy, which holds only in-frame ones; the method was immunoSEQ multiplex PCR. The data hold over 15,000 clones, with roughly 43% observed a single time. The specimen was lung tumor tissue. The receptors derive from a human donor with non-small cell lung cancer.

This clone was detected only a few times. This rearrangement joins TRBV2 to TRBJ1-6; no clear D gene. This CDR3 spans 14 amino acids. Germline CDR1 SNHLY, CDR2 FYNNEI. V was clipped by 8 bases and J by 8 bases, with 16 bases between them. The CDR3 sequence is CASGKTWGDSPLHF. DNA of the CDR3: TGTGCCAGCGGTAAGACTTGGGGAGATTCACCCCTCCACTTT.

The chain has TRBV9 and TRBJ1-1; 8 bases fit TRBD1. V gave up 2 bases and J gave up 1 base; unmatched junction bases: 1. The CDR3 is 14 residues long. Germline CDR1 is SGDLS and CDR2 is YYNGEE. CDR3 in DNA: TGTGCCAGCAGCGTTGGACAGGGGAACACTGAAGCTTTCTTT. This codes for CASSVGQGNTEAFF. Supplemented by reference TRBV9 and TRBJ1-1, the full variable domain reads DSGVTQTPKHLITATGQRVTLRCSPRSGDLSVYWYQQSLDQGLQFLIQYYNGEERAKGNILERFSAQQFPDLHSELNLSSLELGDSALYFCASSVGQGNTEAFFGQGTRLTVV.

The genes are TRBV10-3 and TRBJ1-1, with D uncertain. Trimming took off 3 bases at V and 3 bases at J, with 11 bases between the two ends. Germline lookup yields CDR1 ENHRY and CDR2 SYGVKD. The CDR3 contains 14 residues. CDR3 bases: TGTGCCATCAGTGAAAGGAGTGCATACACTGAAGCTTTCTTT. Its translation: CAISERSAYTEAFF.

Comments on this clone: Given a much more abundant clone one base away, this may be a read error. The chain links TRBV6-5 to TRBJ1-2; 7 positions match TRBD1. The CDR3 sequence is 13 residues long. CDR1 MNHEY and CDR2 SVGAGI come from the germline V gene. Trimming took 6 bases from V and 2 from J; bases not matched to a gene: 3. CDR3 in DNA: TGTGCCAGCAGAAAACAGGGGAACTATGGCTACACCTTC. Its translation: CASRKQGNYGYTF.

The chain recombines TRBV7-9 with TRBJ1-1, with D unresolved. This CDR3 is built from 13 residues. V was cut by 1 base and J by 4 bases, with 7 bases left in between. Germline lookup yields CDR1 SEHNR and CDR2 FQNEAQ (reference sequence). In DNA form, the CDR3 reads TGTGCCAGCAGCTTAGATCGGGGCACTGAAGCTTTCTTT. Protein: CASSLDRGTEAFF. The full variable domain, in which reference TRBV7-9 and TRBJ1-1 provide the parts outside the CDR3, is DTGVSQNPRHKITKRGQNVTFRCDPISEHNRLYWYRQTLGQGPEFLTYFQNEAQLEKSRLLSDRFSAERPKGSFSTLEIQRTEQGDSAMYLCASSLDRGTEAFFGQGTRLTVV.

The rearrangement joins TRBV2 to TRBJ1-1, with TRBD1 identical over 8 bases. There are 15 residues in the CDR3. The germline CDR1 and CDR2 sequences are SNHLY and FYNNEI. V shed 6 bases and J 4 bases; nucleotides not matched to a gene: 10. The CDR3 bases are TGTGCCAGCAGGACTCAGGGGGCTTGGAGCACTGAAGCTTTCTTT. Its translation: CASRTQGAWSTEAFF. Variable domain in full (rest from reference TRBV2 and TRBJ1-1): EPEVTQTPSHQVTQMGQEVILRCVPISNHLYFYWYRQILGQKVEFLVSFYNNEISEKSEIFDDQFSVERPDGSNFTLKIRSTKLEDSAMYFCASRTQGAWSTEAFFGQGTRLTVV.

The V and J genes are TRBV19 and TRBJ2-5; TRBD2 matches 7 bases. Germline assignment: CDR1 LNHDA and CDR2 SQIVND (reference sequence). V shed 5 bases and J 3 bases; nucleotides not matched to a gene: 12. The CDR3 spans 16 residues. The CDR3 nucleotides are TGTGCCAGTAGTCAACCGGGGAGGGTGGGAGAAGAGACCCAGTACTTC. It codes for CASSQPGRVGEETQYF.

The chain links TRBV19 to TRBJ2-1; 10 bases agree with TRBD2. Germline lookup yields CDR1 LNHDA and CDR2 SQIVND (reference sequence). This CDR3 comprises 14 residues. J lost 7 bases, V lost 4 bases, and 4 bases had no gene match. This chain's CDR3 is CASSTSGGGNEQFF. The DNA of the CDR3 is TGTGCCAGTAGTACTAGCGGGGGAGGGAATGAGCAGTTCTTC.

This chain connects TRBV28 to TRBJ1-1, with 12 bases identical to TRBD1. CDR3 length: 16 residues. V shed 5 bases, J shed 5 bases, and the junction held 9 bases outside the gene matches. Germline values: CDR1 MDHEN, CDR2 SYDVKM. This CDR3 reads CASSPGTGGFGTEAFF. The CDR3 region has the DNA TGTGCCAGCAGTCCAGGGACAGGGGGCTTTGGTACTGAAGCTTTCTTT.

The chain employs TRBV28 and TRBJ1-4, with D possibly matching TRBD1 (6 bases). The CDR3 extends over 15 amino acids. CDR1 is MDHEN, CDR2 SYDVKM, per germline. V lost 6 bases to trimming and J lost 7 bases, with 18 bases between them. CDR3 protein: CASSLNGGAGEKLFF. As DNA, the CDR3 is TGTGCCAGCAGCTTGAACGGGGGGGCGGGTGAAAAACTGTTTTTT.

V is TRBV30 and J is TRBJ2-7; possibly TRBD2 for D (7 bases). The CDR3 totals 14 residues. The V gene's germline CDR1 is GTSNPN and CDR2 SVGIG (reference sequence). Deletions cut 3 bases from V and 0 bases from J, with 12 bases between. The CDR3 DNA reads TGTGCCTGGAGCGAGGGGGGGACCTCCTACGAGCAGTACTTC. Its protein product is CAWSEGGTSYEQYF.

The chain links TRBV21-1 to TRBJ2-7; TRBD1 is the table's D call and was not checked against the DNA. TRBV21-1 is a pseudogene locus. There are 13 residues in the CDR3. CDR3 loop: CASRRDRTYEQYF. CDR3 sequence (DNA): TGTGCCAGCAGAAGGGACAGAACCTACGAGCAGTACTTC.

The DNA for the CDR3 is TGTGCCAGCAGACACGTAAGAACGAACACCGGGGAGCTGTTTTTT. The encoded protein is CASRHVRTNTGELFF. This chain uses TRBV6-5 with TRBJ2-2; D gene uncertain. The V end was cut by 6 bases, the J end by 0 bases, with 11 bases between. Germline V lookup: CDR1 MNHEY, CDR2 SVGAGI. The CDR3 contains 15 residues.

This sequence joins TRBV11-3 and TRBJ1-5; D might be TRBD1 (6 bases). Trimming removed 0 bases at V and 6 bases at J, with 12 bases between. This CDR3 has 15 residues. CDR1 and CDR2 from the germline V gene are SGHNT and YENEEA. The CDR3 sequence is CASSLESGGLQPQHF. The CDR3 DNA follows: TGTGCCAGCAGCTTAGAATCGGGGGGCCTTCAGCCCCAGCATTTT.

The V and J genes are TRBV6-4 and TRBJ2-3; D gene unclear. Trimming took 0 bases from V and 0 from J, leaving 7 bases between them. The CDR3 covers 15 residues. Germline loops: CDR1 MRHNA, CDR2 SNTAGT. CDR3 sequence reads: CASSDSAASTDTQYF. The DNA of the CDR3 is TGTGCCAGCAGTGACTCGGCAGCTAGCACAGATACGCAGTATTTT.

This sequence joins TRBV25-1 and TRBJ1-4; D might be TRBD1 (6 bases). The CDR3 spans 15 residues. Between the trimmed V and J ends, which lost 3 bases and 5 bases, there was a span of 13 bases. Germline values: CDR1 MGHDK, CDR2 SYGVNS. The CDR3 reads CASSETRDTNEKLFF. The CDR3 nucleotides are TGTGCCAGCAGTGAGACCCGGGACACAAATGAAAAACTGTTTTTT.

This clone was picked up a small number of times. V usage is TRBV2 and J usage is TRBJ1-5, with D possibly TRBD1 on 5 matching bases. The germline V and J ends were trimmed by 4 bases and 2 bases, with 12 bases remaining between them. Germline lookup yields CDR1 SNHLY and CDR2 FYNNEI. This CDR3 has 15 residues. Written as DNA, the CDR3 is TGTGCCAGCAGTGGGGACGCGGGAGGCAATCAGCCCCAGCATTTT. Translated, it gives CASSGDAGGNQPQHF.

This chain links TRBV6-4 with TRBJ2-3; the D call may be TRBD1 or TRBD2 (5 bases each). V shed 6 bases and J shed 2 bases, with 15 bases lying between them. There are 15 residues in the CDR3. CDR1 is MRHNA, CDR2 SNTAGT, per germline. CDR3 sequence: CASRRGVGPTDTQYF. The DNA of the CDR3 is TGTGCCAGCAGAAGAGGGGTGGGGCCCACAGATACGCAGTATTTT.

This rearrangement joins TRBV7-9 to TRBJ1-3; TRBD1 might be the D (5 bases). This CDR3 contains 16 residues. The V and J ends lost 2 bases and 4 bases respectively, with 15 bases between them. Germline values: CDR1 SEHNR, CDR2 FQNEAQ (reference sequence). The CDR3 region is CASSLRDGRVGNTIYF. CDR3 bases: TGTGCCAGCAGCTTACGGGACGGGAGGGTGGGAAACACCATATATTTT.

The chain is built from TRBV7-2 and TRBJ1-2; TRBD1 matches at 10 bases. Germline V lookup: CDR1 SGHTA, CDR2 FQGNSA. This CDR3 region has 13 residues. V lost 5 bases to trimming and J lost 7 bases; unmatched junction nucleotides: 4. The CDR3 DNA is TGTGCCAGCAGCCCCTGGACAGGGGGTGGCTACACCTTC. Its protein is CASSPWTGGGYTF.

This sequence joins TRBV7-9 and TRBJ1-6; weak D call: TRBD1 (5 bases). Germline V CDR1 and CDR2: SEHNR, FQNEAQ (reference sequence). The CDR3 spans 15 residues. V was clipped by 5 bases and J by 4 bases, with 12 bases between them. The CDR3 DNA follows: TGTGCCAGCAGCGCCGGGGGGAATTATAATTCACCCCTCCACTTT. Amino acids: CASSAGGNYNSPLHF. The full variable domain, completed using reference TRBV7-9 and TRBJ1-6, is DTGVSQNPRHKITKRGQNVTFRCDPISEHNRLYWYRQTLGQGPEFLTYFQNEAQLEKSRLLSDRFSAERPKGSFSTLEIQRTEQGDSAMYLCASSAGGNYNSPLHFGNGTRLTVT.

The chain links TRBV7-9 to TRBJ2-1; tentative D call: TRBD2 (6 bases). The CDR3 totals 15 residues. V lost 3 bases and J 0 bases, leaving 9 bases between the germline ends. The germline V gene encodes CDR1 SEHNR and CDR2 FQNEAQ (reference sequence). The CDR3 loop is CASSFGGSSYNEQFF. For the CDR3, the DNA is TGTGCCAGCAGCTTCGGGGGAAGCTCCTACAATGAGCAGTTCTTC.

The chain links TRBV30 to TRBJ1-3; unclear D gene. Germline CDR1 GTSNPN, CDR2 SVGIG (reference sequence). V was cut by 0 bases and J by 4 bases, with 10 bases left in between. The CDR3 length is 14 residues. CDR3: CAWSVGPQGNTIYF. For the CDR3, the DNA is TGTGCCTGGAGTGTAGGGCCCCAGGGAAACACCATATATTTT.

This clone has only a few counts. The chain joins TRBV29-1 to TRBJ2-2; unclear D gene. The CDR3 is made up of 10 amino acids. V was cut by 3 bases and J by 4 bases, with 0 bases left in between. The germline gives CDR1 SQVTM, CDR2 ANQGSEA. The CDR3 is CSVDTGELFF. CDR3 bases: TGCAGCGTTGACACCGGGGAGCTGTTTTTT.

The chain employs TRBV7-9 and TRBJ2-3; 10 bases fit TRBD2. The germline V gene encodes CDR1 SEHNR and CDR2 FQNEAQ (reference sequence). The CDR3 contains 14 residues. The junction had 6 bases not matched to a gene; V was cut back by 6 bases and J by 6 bases. The CDR3 coding sequence is TGTGCCAGCAGGAGCGGGGGGGCATCCGATACGCAGTATTTT. Translation gives CASRSGGASDTQYF.

V is TRBV6-5 and J is TRBJ1-5; D not certain. Germline CDR1 and CDR2: MNHEY and SVGAGI. Trimming pared 0 bases from V and 4 bases from J, leaving 7 bases between. The CDR3 runs to 14 residues. The CDR3 protein is CASSYSTANQPQHF. The CDR3 nucleotides read TGTGCCAGCAGTTACTCGACGGCAAATCAGCCCCAGCATTTT.

The sample holds a few counts of this clone. The rearrangement links TRBV5-1 to TRBJ1-2, with 8 bases matching TRBD1. The CDR3 loop spans 15 amino acids. CDR1 is SGHRS and CDR2 is YFSETQ in the germline V gene. The J segment lost 7 bases and the V segment lost 0 bases, leaving 8 bases of the junction unmatched. CDR3 region: CASSLGAGGAGGYTF. DNA of the CDR3: TGCGCCAGCAGCTTGGGCGCAGGGGGCGCCGGTGGCTACACCTTC. The full variable domain, with the rest looked up from reference TRBV5-1 and TRBJ1-2, is KAGVTQTPRYLIKTRGQQVTLSCSPISGHRSVSWYQQTPGQGLQFLFEYFSETQRNKGNFPGRFSGRQFSNSRSEMNVSTLELGDSALYLCASSLGAGGAGGYTFGSGTRLTVV.

V usage is TRBV4-2 and J usage is TRBJ1-4; the D is unclear. CDR3 length: 17 amino acids. The germline V gene encodes CDR1 LGHNA and CDR2 YNFKEQ. The V gene lost 1 base and the J gene lost 0 bases, with 12 bases spanning the gap. DNA for the CDR3: TGTGCCAGCAGCCAAGGGAGACGGGCTGCAACTAATGAAAAACTGTTTTTT. As protein: CASSQGRRAATNEKLFF.

The V call is TRBV11-2, the J call TRBJ2-2, with a weak D call TRBD2 (7 bases). Between the trimmed V and J ends, which lost 1 base and 3 bases, there was a span of 9 bases. CDR1 SGHAT and CDR2 FQNNGV come from the germline V gene. The CDR3 is 15 residues long. CDR3 residues: CASSLVGGHTGELFF. The CDR3 nucleotides are TGTGCCAGCAGCTTAGTGGGGGGGCACACCGGGGAGCTGTTTTTT. The full variable domain, in which reference TRBV11-2 and TRBJ2-2 provide the parts outside the CDR3, is EAGVAQSPRYKIIEKRQSVAFWCNPISGHATLYWYQQILGQGPKLLIQFQNNGVVDDSQLPKDRFSAERLKGVDSTLKIQPAKLEDSAVYLCASSLVGGHTGELFFGEGSRLTVL.

V is TRBV7-2 and J is TRBJ1-6; 9 bases align to TRBD1. This CDR3 contains 16 residues. V was clipped by 2 bases and J by 7 bases; unmatched bases: 6. Germline V gene lookup returns CDR1 SGHTA and CDR2 FQGNSA. CDR3 nucleotides: TGTGCCAGCAGCTTATCCTATGGGACAGGGAATTCACCCCTCCACTTT. Translating it yields CASSLSYGTGNSPLHF.